Below are 31 T cell receptor beta chains sequenced from a single sample in a study of blood T cell repertoires in COVID-19. Repertoires were generated with immunoSEQ multiplex PCR, while TCRdb's copy carries only in-frame clones and drops some. The sample lists over 85,000 clones, 70% to 90% seen once, with approximately 3.3% in the top ten. The sample consisted of peripheral blood. The receptor source for this set is a woman between 50 and 59 years old with acute or convalescent COVID-19.

The chain couples TRBV7-2 to TRBJ1-5; 8 positions match TRBD1. V trimming: 5 bases; J trimming: 4 bases; junction bases outside the gene matches: 1. Germline CDR1 SGHTA, CDR2 FQGNSA. The length of the CDR3 is 13 residues. The CDR3 region has the DNA TGTGCCAGCAGCAGACAGGGGAATCAGCCCCAGCATTTT. This codes for CASSRQGNQPQHF.

This chain connects TRBV3-1 (or the pseudogene TRBV3-2) to TRBJ2-2; 14 positions match TRBD2. CDR1 and CDR2 (germline): LGHDT, YNNKEL (reference sequence). The J segment lost 6 bases and the V segment lost 0 bases, leaving 21 bases of the junction unmatched. This CDR3 spans 23 amino acids. The CDR3 is CASSQDGHGLSVGLAGDAGELFF. The CDR3 DNA is TGTGCCAGCAGCCAAGATGGTCATGGTTTATCGGTGGGACTAGCGGGAGATGCCGGGGAGCTGTTTTTT.

The gene calls are TRBV27 and TRBJ2-1; 9 bases agree with TRBD2. Germline assignment: CDR1 MNHEY and CDR2 SMNVEV (reference sequence). This CDR3 has 16 residues. V lost 3 bases, J lost 10 bases, and 13 bases stayed unmatched. The CDR3 bases are TGTGCCAGCAGTTTTGCTCTAGCGGGAAGGGCCTTGGAGCAGTTCTTC. It specifies CASSFALAGRALEQFF.

The chain recombines TRBV5-6 with TRBJ2-6; D perhaps matches TRBD2 (6 bases). This CDR3 comprises 18 residues. CDR1 is SGHDT, CDR2 YYEEEE, per germline. V lost 0 bases and J lost 0, with 13 bases in between. The CDR3 region is CASSLVGGRISGANVLTF. The CDR3 coding sequence is TGTGCCAGCAGCTTGGTGGGGGGACGGATCTCTGGGGCCAACGTCCTGACTTTC.

The CDR3 sequence is CASSLGPGFSYEQYF. CDR3 DNA sequence: TGTGCCAGCAGCTTGGGCCCAGGGTTCTCCTACGAGCAGTACTTC. The chain carries TRBV5-5 and TRBJ2-7; tentatively, D is TRBD1 (5 bases). The CDR3 extends over 15 amino acids. V was shortened by 0 bases and J by 0 bases, with 10 bases between the two germline ends. Germline V lookup: CDR1 SGHKS, CDR2 YYEKEE (reference sequence). The full variable domain, completed using reference TRBV5-5 and TRBJ2-7, is DAGVTQSPTHLIKTRGQQVTLRCSPISGHKSVSWYQQVLGQGPQFIFQYYEKEERGRGNFPDRFSARQFPNYSSELNVNALLLGDSALYLCASSLGPGFSYEQYFGPGTRLTVT.

This clone was counted only a few times. V and J are TRBV5-6 and TRBJ2-7; possible D gene TRBD2, 5 bases. Germline-derived CDR1 and CDR2 are SGHDT and YYEEEE. The CDR3 contains 12 residues. Trimming pared 3 bases from V and 2 bases from J, leaving 6 bases between. The CDR3 coding sequence is TGTGCCAGCAGCTCGGGGACCTACGAGCAGTACTTC. Translation gives CASSSGTYEQYF.

The rearrangement uses TRBV21-1 and TRBJ2-7; TRBD2, as called in the table, went unchecked against the DNA. TRBV21-1 is shown as a pseudogene. This CDR3 comprises 15 residues. CDR3 bases: TGTGCCAGCAGCAAAGACGGGGAGGTCCGGTACGAGCAGTACTTC. It translates to CASSKDGEVRYEQYF.

The chain links TRBV11-2 to TRBJ2-6; 7 bases match TRBD1. V dropped 3 bases and J dropped 2; count of bases not matched to a gene: 1. The CDR3 runs 15 residues. Per germline, CDR1 SGHAT and CDR2 FQNNGV. The CDR3 sequence: CASSFTGAGANVLTF. CDR3 coding DNA: TGTGCCAGCAGCTTTACAGGGGCTGGGGCCAACGTCCTGACTTTC.

The table lists this clone with a count of one. The chain couples TRBV6-1 to TRBJ1-1; 11 positions match TRBD1. The CDR3 has 16 amino acids. J lost 1 base, V lost 2 bases, and 3 bases had no gene match. Germline V gene data show CDR1 as MNHNS and CDR2 as SASEGT. The CDR3 loop reads CASSEPGTGGNTEAFF. The DNA of the CDR3 is TGTGCCAGCAGTGAACCCGGGACAGGGGGGAACACTGAAGCTTTCTTT.

This rearrangement joins TRBV9 to TRBJ2-6; D is possibly TRBD1 (5 bases). The germline V gene has CDR1 SGDLS and CDR2 YYNGEE. Trimming left V 1 base short and J 0 bases short, with 5 bases between. This CDR3 contains 15 residues. This CDR3 reads CASSVQGSGANVLTF. CDR3 coding DNA: TGTGCCAGCAGCGTACAGGGCTCTGGGGCCAACGTCCTGACTTTC.

The V and J genes are TRBV7-2 and TRBJ2-7, with D hard to call. CDR1 and CDR2 from the germline V gene are SGHTA and FQGNSA. The CDR3 spans 15 residues. V lost 3 bases and J lost 3, with 15 bases in between. The CDR3 nucleotides read TGTGCCAGCAGCTTCCGGCGCGCGGATATCTACGAGCAGTACTTC. This gives the protein CASSFRRADIYEQYF.

This sequence joins TRBV4-1 and TRBJ1-2; D may be TRBD1 (5 bases). CDR3 length: 14 residues. CDR1 MGHRA and CDR2 YSYEKL come from the germline V gene. The V end was cut by 0 bases, the J end by 7 bases, with 12 bases between. CDR3 bases: TGCGCCAGCAGCCAAGACCCCACAGGTCTTGGCTACACCTTC. It specifies CASSQDPTGLGYTF.

V gene TRBV5-1 combines with J gene TRBJ2-2; TRBD2 matches at 10 bases. Germline CDR1 reads SGHRS; CDR2 reads YFSETQ. With V trimmed by 1 base and J by 7 bases, 4 bases remained unmatched. CDR3 length equals 15 residues. The CDR3 spells CASSLTSGVGGELFF. CDR3 in DNA: TGCGCCAGCAGCTTGACTAGCGGGGTCGGCGGGGAGCTGTTTTTT.

V usage is TRBV6-2 or TRBV6-3 and J usage is TRBJ1-1, with 7 bases that match TRBD1. Looked up from germline, CDR1 is MNHEY and CDR2 is SVGEGT. Unmatched junction bases numbered 5, after V lost 6 bases and J lost 1 base. This CDR3 is 14 amino acids long. CDR3 in DNA: TGTGCCAGCAGCAGACAGGGTAGGAACACTGAAGCTTTCTTT. This encodes CASSRQGRNTEAFF.

The chain couples TRBV11-2 to TRBJ2-1; 9 nucleotides align to TRBD2. The CDR3 extends over 14 amino acids. CDR1 and CDR2 from the germline V gene are SGHAT and FQNNGV. With V trimmed by 5 bases and J by 7 bases, 6 bases remained unmatched. Here the CDR3 reads CASSGSGSRNEQFF. Here the CDR3 DNA reads TGTGCCAGCAGCGGTAGCGGGAGCCGGAATGAGCAGTTCTTC.

This clone was observed a handful of times. This rearrangement joins TRBV2 to TRBJ1-5, with D perhaps TRBD1 (5 bases). The CDR3 consists of 14 residues. Trimming left V 5 bases short and J 2 bases short, with 10 bases between. Germline lookup yields CDR1 SNHLY and CDR2 FYNNEI. CDR3 amino acids: CASSRTYRNQPQHF. In DNA form, the CDR3 reads TGTGCCAGCAGTAGGACATACCGCAATCAGCCCCAGCATTTT.

The chain employs TRBV6-5 and TRBJ1-2; 10 nucleotides align to TRBD1. Germline-derived CDR1 and CDR2 are MNHEY and SVGAGI. The CDR3 sequence is 13 residues long. J was trimmed by 11 bases and V by 2 bases; bases with no gene match: 5. The CDR3, as DNA: TGTGCCAGCAGTTACCCGGGACAGGGGAGTTACACCTTC. Translated, it gives CASSYPGQGSYTF.

This clone turned up a few times. The rearrangement joins TRBV5-5 to TRBJ2-1, with 7 bases identical to TRBD2. V gave up 0 bases and J gave up 2 bases; unmatched junction bases: 14. The V gene's germline CDR1 is SGHKS and CDR2 YYEKEE (reference sequence). The CDR3 covers 19 residues. Here the CDR3 DNA reads TGTGCCAGCAGCTTGGCCTGGGCCAGCGGGAACCGCGCCTACAATGAGCAGTTCTTC. It translates to CASSLAWASGNRAYNEQFF.

V and J are TRBV6-5 and TRBJ2-3, with D tentatively TRBD2 (6 bases). The germline V gene has CDR1 MNHEY and CDR2 SVGAGI. CDR3 size: 14 residues. V was pared by 0 bases and J by 3 bases, with 7 bases between. CDR3 sequence reads: CASSYSGGTDTQYF. Written as DNA, the CDR3 is TGTGCCAGCAGTTACTCAGGAGGGACAGATACGCAGTATTTT.

This chain links TRBV4-1 with TRBJ1-4, with no clear D. The V end lost 5 bases, the J end lost 0 bases, and 10 bases lay between the germline ends. The CDR3 sequence is 15 residues long. From germline, CDR1 is MGHRA and CDR2 YSYEKL. The CDR3 coding sequence is TGCGCCAGCAGCTCAAAAAGCCCAACTAATGAAAAACTGTTTTTT. Translating gives CASSSKSPTNEKLFF.

This rearrangement joins TRBV6-5 to TRBJ1-2; 10 bases line up with TRBD1. CDR1 is MNHEY, CDR2 SVGAGI, per germline. The CDR3 totals 11 residues. Trimming took 6 bases from V and 8 from J; bases not matched to a gene: 0. The CDR3 DNA follows: TGTGCCAGCAGGACAGGGGGCGGCTACACCTTC. Translating it yields CASRTGGGYTF.

The rearrangement links TRBV9 to TRBJ2-3; D ambiguous. CDR1 is SGDLS and CDR2 is YYNGEE in the germline V gene. V was pared by 2 bases and J by 3 bases, with 7 bases between. The CDR3 is made up of 13 amino acids. Here the CDR3 reads CASSVKATDTQYF. As DNA, the CDR3 is TGTGCCAGCAGCGTCAAAGCGACAGATACGCAGTATTTT. Full variable domain (missing parts from reference TRBV9 and TRBJ2-3): DSGVTQTPKHLITATGQRVTLRCSPRSGDLSVYWYQQSLDQGLQFLIQYYNGEERAKGNILERFSAQQFPDLHSELNLSSLELGDSALYFCASSVKATDTQYFGPGTRLTVL.

This clone was recorded only once. The chain carries TRBV7-7 and TRBJ2-2; 9 bases map to TRBD1. The CDR3 extends over 15 amino acids. Germline CDR1 is SSHAT and CDR2 is FNYEAQ (reference sequence). Trimming at V came to 5 bases and at J to 2 bases, leaving 3 bases not matched to a gene. CDR3 residues: CASSGGQGNTGELFF. DNA of the CDR3: TGTGCCAGCAGCGGGGGACAGGGAAACACCGGGGAGCTGTTTTTT. Full variable domain (outside the CDR3, taken from reference TRBV7-7 and TRBJ2-2): GAGVSQSPRYKVTKRGQDVTLRCDPISSHATLYWYQQALGQGPEFLTYFNYEAQPDKSGLPSDRFSAERPEGSISTLTIQRTEQRDSAMYRCASSGGQGNTGELFFGEGSRLTVL.

The chain is built from TRBV5-4 and TRBJ1-3; D gene ambiguous. The V end lost 0 bases, the J end lost 4 bases, and 11 bases lay between the germline ends. The CDR3 runs to 15 residues. CDR1 is SGHNT and CDR2 is YYREEE in the germline V gene (reference sequence). The CDR3 reads CASSLAGGLGNTIYF. The CDR3, as DNA: TGTGCCAGCAGCTTGGCCGGTGGACTGGGAAACACCATATATTTT.

This sequence joins TRBV9 and TRBJ2-5; the match to TRBD2 covers 7 bases. V lost 0 bases to trimming and J lost 5 bases; unmatched junction nucleotides: 7. Germline CDR1 is SGDLS and CDR2 is YYNGEE. The CDR3 is made up of 15 amino acids. CDR3 bases: TGTGCCAGCAGCGTAGGTGGGGGGAGGGCGGAGACCCAGTACTTC. This codes for CASSVGGGRAETQYF.

The chain couples TRBV14 to TRBJ1-1; weak D call: TRBD1 (6 bases). The V gene lost 1 base and the J gene lost 10 bases, with 16 bases spanning the gap. The V gene's germline CDR1 is SGHDN and CDR2 FVKESK. The CDR3 runs to 14 residues. The CDR3 coding sequence is TGTGCCAGCAGCCAAGCGTCGCCAGGGGTTGGAGCTTTCTTT. Residues: CASSQASPGVGAFF.

This clone appeared a single time. This rearrangement joins TRBV27 to TRBJ2-1, with 13 bases identical to TRBD2. The germline CDR1 and CDR2 sequences are MNHEY and SMNVEV (reference sequence). V gave up 5 bases and J gave up 8 bases; unmatched junction bases: 6. The CDR3 is made up of 15 amino acids. CDR3: CASSRRTSGGYEQFF. The DNA for the CDR3 is TGTGCCAGCAGTAGAAGGACTAGCGGGGGCTATGAGCAGTTCTTC.

In nucleotides, the CDR3 is TGTGCCAGCAGTGAATCGGGACAGGGAGATTGGGAGACCCAGTACTTC. Translation gives CASSESGQGDWETQYF. This chain connects TRBV25-1 to TRBJ2-5, with TRBD1 matching 9 bases. Germline-derived CDR1 and CDR2 are MGHDK and SYGVNS. Losses at the gene ends were 1 base for V and 5 bases for J; bases not matched to a gene: 8. This CDR3 is 16 amino acids long.

The genes are TRBV27 and TRBJ2-7, with 10 bases matching TRBD2. Germline trimming cut 3 bases from V and 5 bases from J; bases unmatched to any gene: 7. Germline V gene lookup returns CDR1 MNHEY and CDR2 SMNVEV (reference sequence). The CDR3 contains 15 residues. The CDR3 region has the DNA TGTGCCAGCAGTTTGGCCAGCGGGAGGGTTAACGAGCAGTACTTC. Amino acid sequence: CASSLASGRVNEQYF.

The chain is built from TRBV2 and TRBJ1-5; D is unresolved. There are 16 residues in the CDR3. Trimming shortened V by 5 bases and J by 1 base, and 15 bases separated the two germline ends. Germline-derived CDR1 and CDR2 are SNHLY and FYNNEI. The CDR3 protein is CASSSAGFGSNQPQHF. The CDR3 region has the DNA TGTGCCAGCAGTTCCGCCGGGTTCGGAAGCAATCAGCCCCAGCATTTT. Using reference TRBV2 and TRBJ1-5 for the parts outside the CDR3, the full variable domain is EPEVTQTPSHQVTQMGQEVILRCVPISNHLYFYWYRQILGQKVEFLVSFYNNEISEKSEIFDDQFSVERPDGSNFTLKIRSTKLEDSAMYFCASSSAGFGSNQPQHFGDGTRLSIL.

This chain uses TRBV24-1 with TRBJ2-1; maybe TRBD1 (6 bases). CDR1 and CDR2 (germline): KGHDR, SFDVKD. V was cut by 5 bases and J by 6 bases, with 7 bases left in between. CDR3 size: 12 residues. This CDR3 is CATSAQGNEQFF. As DNA, the CDR3 is TGTGCCACCAGTGCACAGGGCAATGAGCAGTTCTTC.